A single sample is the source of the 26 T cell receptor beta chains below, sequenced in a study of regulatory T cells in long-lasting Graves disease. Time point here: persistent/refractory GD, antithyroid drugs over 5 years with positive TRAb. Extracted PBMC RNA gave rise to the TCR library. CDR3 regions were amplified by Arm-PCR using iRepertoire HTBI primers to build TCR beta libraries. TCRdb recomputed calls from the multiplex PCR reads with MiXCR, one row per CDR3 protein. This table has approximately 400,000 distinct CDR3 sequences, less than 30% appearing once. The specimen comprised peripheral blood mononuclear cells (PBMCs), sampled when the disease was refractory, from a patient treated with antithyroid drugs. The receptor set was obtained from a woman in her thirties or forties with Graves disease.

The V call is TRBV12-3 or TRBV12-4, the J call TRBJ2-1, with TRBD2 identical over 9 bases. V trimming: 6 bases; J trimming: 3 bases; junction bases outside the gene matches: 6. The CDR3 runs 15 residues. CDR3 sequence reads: CASRDGTSYYNEQFF. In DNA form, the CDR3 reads TGTGCCAGCAGGGACGGGACTAGCTACTACAATGAGCAGTTCTTC.

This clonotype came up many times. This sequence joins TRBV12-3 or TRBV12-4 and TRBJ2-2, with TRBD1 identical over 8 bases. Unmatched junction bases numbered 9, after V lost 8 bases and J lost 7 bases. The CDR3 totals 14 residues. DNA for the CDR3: TGTGCCAGCGGACAGGGACGGCGAGGCGGGGAGCTGTTTTTT. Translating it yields CASGQGRRGGELFF.

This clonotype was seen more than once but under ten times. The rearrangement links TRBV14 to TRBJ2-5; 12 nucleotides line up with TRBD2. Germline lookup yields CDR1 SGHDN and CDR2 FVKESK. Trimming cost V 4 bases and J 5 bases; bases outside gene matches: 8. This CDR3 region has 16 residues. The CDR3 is CASSRRLAGALETQYF. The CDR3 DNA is TGTGCCAGCAGCCGACGACTAGCGGGAGCCCTGGAGACCCAGTACTTC. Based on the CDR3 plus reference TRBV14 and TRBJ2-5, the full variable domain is EAGVTQFPSHSVIEKGQTVTLRCDPISGHDNLYWYRRVMGKEIKFLLHFVKESKQDESGMPNNRFLAERTGGTYSTLKVQPAELEDSGVYFCASSRRLAGALETQYFGPGTRLLVL.

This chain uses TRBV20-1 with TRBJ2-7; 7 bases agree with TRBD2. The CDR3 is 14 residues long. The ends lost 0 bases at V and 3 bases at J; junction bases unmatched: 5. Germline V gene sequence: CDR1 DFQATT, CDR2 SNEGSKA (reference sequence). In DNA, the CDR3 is TGCAGTGCTAGAGATGGCCCTAGCGGCTACGAGCAGTACTTC. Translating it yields CSARDGPSGYEQYF.

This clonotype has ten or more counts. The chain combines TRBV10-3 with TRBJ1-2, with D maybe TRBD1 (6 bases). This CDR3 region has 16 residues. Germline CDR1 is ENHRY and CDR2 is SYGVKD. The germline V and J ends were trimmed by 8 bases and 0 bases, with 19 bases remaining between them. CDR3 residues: CAISPDGGRTNYGYTF. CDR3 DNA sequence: TGTGCCATCTCACCCGACGGGGGCAGAACTAACTATGGCTACACCTTC.

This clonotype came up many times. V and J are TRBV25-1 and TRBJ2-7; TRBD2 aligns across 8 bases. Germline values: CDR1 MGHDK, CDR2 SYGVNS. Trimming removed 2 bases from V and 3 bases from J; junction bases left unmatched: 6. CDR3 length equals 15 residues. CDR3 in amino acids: CASSEDWTSYYEQYF. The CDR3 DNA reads TGTGCCAGCAGTGAAGATTGGACTAGCTACTACGAGCAGTACTTC.

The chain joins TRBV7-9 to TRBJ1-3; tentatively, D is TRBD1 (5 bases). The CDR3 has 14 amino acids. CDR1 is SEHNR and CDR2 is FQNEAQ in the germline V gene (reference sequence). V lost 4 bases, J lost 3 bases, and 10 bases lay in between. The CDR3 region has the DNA TGTGCCAGCAGCTACCCTCAGGGTGGAAACACCATATATTTT. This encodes CASSYPQGGNTIYF.

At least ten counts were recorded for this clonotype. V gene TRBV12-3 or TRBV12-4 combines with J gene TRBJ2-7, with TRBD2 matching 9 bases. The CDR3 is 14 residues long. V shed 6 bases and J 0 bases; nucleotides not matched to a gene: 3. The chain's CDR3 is CASRVSGSSYEQYF. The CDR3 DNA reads TGTGCCAGCAGAGTTAGCGGGAGCTCCTACGAGCAGTACTTC.

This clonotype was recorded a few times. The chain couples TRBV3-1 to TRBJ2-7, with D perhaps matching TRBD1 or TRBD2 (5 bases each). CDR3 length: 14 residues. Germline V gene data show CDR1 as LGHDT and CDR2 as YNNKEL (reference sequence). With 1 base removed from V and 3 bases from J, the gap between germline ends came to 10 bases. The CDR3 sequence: CASSQGDPLYEQYF. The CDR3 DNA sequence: TGTGCCAGCAGCCAAGGGGACCCCCTCTACGAGCAGTACTTC.

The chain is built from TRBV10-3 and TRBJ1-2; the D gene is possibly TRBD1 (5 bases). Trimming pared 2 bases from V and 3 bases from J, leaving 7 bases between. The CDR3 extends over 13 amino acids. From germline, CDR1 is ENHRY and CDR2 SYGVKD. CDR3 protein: CAISEVTDYGYTF. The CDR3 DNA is TGTGCCATCAGTGAGGTGACAGACTATGGCTACACCTTC.

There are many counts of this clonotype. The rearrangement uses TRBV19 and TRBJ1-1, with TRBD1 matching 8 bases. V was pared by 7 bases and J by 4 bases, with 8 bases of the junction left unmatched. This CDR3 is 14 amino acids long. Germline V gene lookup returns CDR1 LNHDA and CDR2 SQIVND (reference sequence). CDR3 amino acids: CASTPGTGRTEAFF. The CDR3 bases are TGTGCCAGTACCCCCGGGACAGGCCGCACTGAAGCTTTCTTT.

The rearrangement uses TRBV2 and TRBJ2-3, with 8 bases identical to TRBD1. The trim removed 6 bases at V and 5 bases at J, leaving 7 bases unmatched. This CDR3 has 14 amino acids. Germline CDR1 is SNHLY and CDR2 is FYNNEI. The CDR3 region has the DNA TGTGCCAGCAGACCGGGACAGGTAAAAGATACGCAGTATTTT. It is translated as CASRPGQVKDTQYF.

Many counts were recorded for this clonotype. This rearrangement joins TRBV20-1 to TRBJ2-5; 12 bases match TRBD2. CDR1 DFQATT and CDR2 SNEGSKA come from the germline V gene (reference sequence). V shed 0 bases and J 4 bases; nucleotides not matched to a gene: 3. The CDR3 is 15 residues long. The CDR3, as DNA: TGCAGTGCTAGAGAACTAGCGGGAGGCCGAGAGACCCAGTACTTC. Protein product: CSARELAGGRETQYF.

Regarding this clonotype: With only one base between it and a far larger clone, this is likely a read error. The CDR3 bases are TGTGCCAGCGGTGAAAGCGACAGGGATGGCAATCAGCCCCAGCATTTT. Amino acid sequence: CASGESDRDGNQPQHF. The genes are TRBV6-5 and TRBJ1-5; 7 bases are shared with TRBD1. The CDR3 has 16 amino acids. V shed 8 bases and J 2 bases; nucleotides not matched to a gene: 12. In germline, CDR1 is MNHEY, CDR2 SVGAGI.

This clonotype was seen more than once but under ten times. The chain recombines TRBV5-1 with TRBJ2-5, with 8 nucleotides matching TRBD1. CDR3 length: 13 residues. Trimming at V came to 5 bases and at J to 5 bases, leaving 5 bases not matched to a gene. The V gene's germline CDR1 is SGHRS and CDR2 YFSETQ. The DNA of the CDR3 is TGCGCCAGCAGGAGGGACAGGCGGGAGACCCAGTACTTC. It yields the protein CASRRDRRETQYF.

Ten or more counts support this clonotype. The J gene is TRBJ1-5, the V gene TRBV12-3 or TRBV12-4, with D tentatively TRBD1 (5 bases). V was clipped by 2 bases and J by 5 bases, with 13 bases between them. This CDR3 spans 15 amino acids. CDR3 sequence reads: CASSLRDRLDQPQHF. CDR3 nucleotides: TGTGCCAGCAGTTTAAGGGACCGACTAGATCAGCCCCAGCATTTT.

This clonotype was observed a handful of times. DNA for the CDR3: TGTGCCAGCCCATCCGCCCGGGGGACCGGGGAGCTGTTTTTT. Residues: CASPSARGTGELFF. The chain is built from TRBV7-9 and TRBJ2-2, with a possible D match to TRBD2 (6 bases). V lost 8 bases and J 5 bases, leaving 15 bases between the germline ends. The CDR3 length is 14 residues. CDR1 and CDR2 (germline): SEHNR, FQNEAQ (reference sequence).

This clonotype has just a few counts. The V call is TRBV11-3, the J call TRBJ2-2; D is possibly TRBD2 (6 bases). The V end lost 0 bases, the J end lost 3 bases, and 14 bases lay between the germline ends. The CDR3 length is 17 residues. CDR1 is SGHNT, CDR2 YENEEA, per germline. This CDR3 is CASSLDDWGEHTGELFF. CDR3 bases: TGTGCCAGCAGCTTAGATGACTGGGGGGAGCACACCGGGGAGCTGTTTTTT.

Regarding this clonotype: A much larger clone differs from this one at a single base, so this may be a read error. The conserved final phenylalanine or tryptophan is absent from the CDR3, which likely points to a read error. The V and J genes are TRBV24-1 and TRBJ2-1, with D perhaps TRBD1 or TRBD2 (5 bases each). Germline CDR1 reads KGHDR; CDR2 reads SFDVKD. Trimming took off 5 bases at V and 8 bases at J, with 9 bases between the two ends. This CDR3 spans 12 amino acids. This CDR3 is CATSGPGHEQFS. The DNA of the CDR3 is TGTGCCACCAGTGGACCGGGGCATGAGCAGTTCTCC.

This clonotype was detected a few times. CDR3 region: CSARAGHTTGELFF. The CDR3 nucleotides are TGCAGTGCTAGAGCGGGACACACGACCGGGGAGCTGTTTTTT. The V and J genes are TRBV20-1 and TRBJ2-2, with D maybe TRBD1 (6 bases). This CDR3 comprises 14 residues. V lost 1 base and J lost 5, with 11 bases in between. Germline CDR1 is DFQATT and CDR2 is SNEGSKA (reference sequence).

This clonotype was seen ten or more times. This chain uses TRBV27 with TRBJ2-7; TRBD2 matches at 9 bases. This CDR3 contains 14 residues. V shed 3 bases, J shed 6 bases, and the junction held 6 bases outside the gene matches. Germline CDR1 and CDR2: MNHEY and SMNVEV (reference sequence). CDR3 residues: CASSFIAGAGEQYF. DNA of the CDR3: TGTGCCAGCAGTTTCATAGCGGGAGCCGGCGAGCAGTACTTC.

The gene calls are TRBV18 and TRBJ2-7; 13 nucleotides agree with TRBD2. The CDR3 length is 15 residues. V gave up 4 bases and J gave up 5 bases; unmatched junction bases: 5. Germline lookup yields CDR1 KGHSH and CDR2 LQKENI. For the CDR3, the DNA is TGTGCCAGCTCACGGACTAGCGGGAGTATAAACGAGCAGTACTTC. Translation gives CASSRTSGSINEQYF.

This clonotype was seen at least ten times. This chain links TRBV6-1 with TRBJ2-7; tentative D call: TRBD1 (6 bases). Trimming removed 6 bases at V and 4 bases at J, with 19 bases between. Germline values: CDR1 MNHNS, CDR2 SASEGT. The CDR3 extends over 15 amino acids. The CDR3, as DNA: TGTGCCAGCAGCCCAGGGGATCATGGGATATACGAGCAGTACTTC. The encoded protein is CASSPGDHGIYEQYF.

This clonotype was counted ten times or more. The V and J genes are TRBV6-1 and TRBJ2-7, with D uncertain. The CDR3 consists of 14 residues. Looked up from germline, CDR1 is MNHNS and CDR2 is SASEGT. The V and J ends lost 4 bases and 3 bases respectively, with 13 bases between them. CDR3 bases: TGTGCCAGCAGTGTCCTGGTAGGCAGCTACGAGCAGTACTTC. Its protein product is CASSVLVGSYEQYF.

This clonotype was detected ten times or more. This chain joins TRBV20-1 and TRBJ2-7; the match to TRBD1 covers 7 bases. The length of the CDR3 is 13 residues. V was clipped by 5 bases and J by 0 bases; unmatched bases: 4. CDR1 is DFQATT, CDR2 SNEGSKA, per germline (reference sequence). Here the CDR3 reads CSAEGQNSYEQYF. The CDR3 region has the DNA TGCAGTGCTGAGGGACAGAACTCCTACGAGCAGTACTTC.

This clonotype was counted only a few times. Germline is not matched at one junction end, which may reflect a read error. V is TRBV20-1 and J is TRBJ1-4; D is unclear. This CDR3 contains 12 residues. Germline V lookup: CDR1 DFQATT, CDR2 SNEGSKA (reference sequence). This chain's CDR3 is CRASVGREKLLF. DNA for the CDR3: TGCAGAGCTTCTGTTGGGCGTGAAAAACTGCTTTTT.